This T cell receptor (beta chain) comes out of a study of blood T cell repertoires in COVID-19. Germline CDR1 reads LNHDA; CDR2 reads SQIVND (reference sequence). The V and J ends lost 5 bases and 2 bases respectively, with 13 bases between them. The CDR3 runs to 15 residues. Generated by immunoSEQ multiplex PCR, the TCRdb table keeps only in-frame clones and is missing some. The sample yields some 200,000 clones, approximately 80% seen once. The specimen sequenced was PBMCs or T cells enriched from blood (not recorded which). The receptor was derived from a woman between 45 and 65 years old with acute COVID-19. The chain has TRBV19 and TRBJ2-1, with D perhaps matching TRBD1 (6 bases). CDR3 sequence reads: CASSSTGLTYNEQFF. In DNA form, the CDR3 reads TGTGCCAGTAGTTCGACAGGTCTGACCTACAATGAGCAGTTCTTC.